Listed below are T cell receptor beta chains from one sample, sequenced in a study of vaccination and CD4 T cells after COVID-19. TCRdb analysed the PCR reads with MiXCR anew, one entry per CDR3 protein. The table lists under 5,000 distinct CDR3 sequences, approximately 22% of them singletons. Their antigens remain unidentified. Sequenced here: CD4+ T cells from blood, cultured in vitro, sampled after SARS-CoV-2 vaccination. The receptor set was obtained from a human donor who had recovered from COVID-19. Each CDR3 is given with its conserved first and last residue. The order of the fields is J gene, V gene, D gene, clone size, CDR3 DNA, CDR3 protein. The D gene is left open where the match is weak. Not every row has a clone size; where given, it reads once, few, many or a size class.

>TRBJ1-1|TRBV25-1|-|-
TGTGCCAGCACCCCGGGGGGGAGCACTGAAGCTTTCTTT
CASTPGGSTEAFF
>TRBJ1-2|TRBV5-4|-|medium-sized
TGTGCCAGCAGCTTGGACCGCAGGGGTAACTATGGCTACACCTTC
CASSLDRRGNYGYTF
>TRBJ1-1|TRBV7-2|-|medium-sized
TGTGCCAGCAGCCTACAGGAGAACACTGAAGCTTTCTTT
CASSLQENTEAFF
>TRBJ2-3|TRBV4-1|TRBD2|-
TGCGCCAGCAGCCAAGTAGGCGCGGGGGGTGCAGATACGCAGTATTTT
CASSQVGAGGADTQYF
>TRBJ2-3|TRBV4-2|-|-
TGTGCCAGCAGCCAAGTGTCTGCGACCACAGATACGCAGTATTTT
CASSQVSATTDTQYF
>TRBJ2-5|TRBV2|TRBD1|-
TGTGCCAGCAGGGCCGGGGGGACAGGGGAGGGAGAGACCCAGTACTTC
CASRAGGTGEGETQYF
>TRBJ1-1|TRBV7-9|-|few
TGTGCCAGCAGCTTTAACTTCGGGAAGGCTGAAGCTTTCTTT
CASSFNFGKAEAFF
>TRBJ2-2|TRBV14|-|-
TGTGCCAGCAGCCAAGAGCGTATAGGGGAGCTGTTTTTT
CASSQERIGELFF
>TRBJ2-5|TRBV27|-|-
TGTGCCAGCAGTTTCCGAGGGGAGACCCAGTACTTC
CASSFRGETQYF
>TRBJ2-7|TRBV14|-|-
TGTGCCAGCAGCCAGTTTCTTTTCGAGCAGTACTTC
CASSQFLFEQYF
>TRBJ2-3|TRBV20-1|TRBD2|medium-sized
TGCAGTGCTCCACCAGCCCTAGCGGGGGCCACAGATACGCAGTATTTT
CSAPPALAGATDTQYF
>TRBJ2-5|TRBV7-6|TRBD1|-
TGTGCCAGCAGCGCACCGGGACAGGGGCAAGAGACCCAGTACTTC
CASSAPGQGQETQYF
>TRBJ2-1|TRBV6-5|TRBD2|medium-sized
TGTGCCAGCAGTTACCCACCTTTGAGCGGGGGGTACTATGAGCAGTTCTTC
CASSYPPLSGGYYEQFF
>TRBJ2-7|TRBV5-5|TRBD2|-
TGTGCCAGCAGCTTCCGTTTCGGACTAGCGGACTACGGCGAGCAGTACTTC
CASSFRFGLADYGEQYF
>TRBJ2-6|TRBV5-5|TRBD1|-
TGTGCCAGCAGCCACGGACCGGGACAGGAGTCTGGGGCCAACGTCCTGACTTTC
CASSHGPGQESGANVLTF
>TRBJ1-1|TRBV10-3|TRBD1|-
TGTGCCATCAGTCTCAAAACAGGGGGACAGACTGAAGCTTTCTTT
CAISLKTGGQTEAFF
>TRBJ1-6|TRBV7-8|-|medium-sized
TGTGCCAGCAGCCCGGCGGGGGAACGGGATTCACCCCTCCACTTT
CASSPAGERDSPLHF
>TRBJ1-2|TRBV20-1|-|medium-sized
TGCAGTGCTAGACCCCCCCTGGGGCCAGTTGGCTACACCTTC
CSARPPLGPVGYTF
>TRBJ1-2|TRBV6-1|-|medium-sized
TGTGCCAGCAGTCCTGGGGCTTTTGGGGGCTACACCTTC
CASSPGAFGGYTF
>TRBJ2-7|TRBV4-3|TRBD1|few
TGCGCCAGCAGCCAAGAATGGGGGACAGACCTGAGGTGGGAGCAGTACTTC
CASSQEWGTDLRWEQYF
>TRBJ1-5|TRBV6-2/TRBV6-3|-|few
TGTGCCAGCAGTTATCGGGGGAGGGGTCAGCCCCAGCATTTT
CASSYRGRGQPQHF
>TRBJ1-2|TRBV29-1|-|few
TGCGCCTTTGACGGGGAGACCTATGGCTACACCTTC
CAFDGETYGYTF
>TRBJ2-7|TRBV6-5|TRBD2|medium-sized
TGTGCCAGCAGTTTTTGGACTAGCGGGGGGCCTAGCTCCTACGAGCAGTACTTC
CASSFWTSGGPSSYEQYF
>TRBJ1-1|TRBV29-1|-|medium-sized
TGCAGCGTTGAGAAAGGGGCTGAAGCTTTCTTT
CSVEKGAEAFF
>TRBJ2-5|TRBV7-2|-|medium-sized
TGTGCGACCAGCATCCAAACCCAAGAGACCCAGTACTTC
CATSIQTQETQYF
>TRBJ2-5|TRBV19|-|few
TGTGCCAGTAGACCCGCGTCCAGGGCCGGGGAGACCCAGTACTTC
CASRPASRAGETQYF
>TRBJ2-7|TRBV25-1|-|-
TGTGCCAGCAGTTTCGGGAGTAGCTCCTACGAGCAGTACTTC
CASSFGSSSYEQYF
>TRBJ2-4|TRBV20-1|-|-
TGCAGTGCCCCCGACGGGCAGCCCAGAGCCAAAAACATTCAGTACTTC
CSAPDGQPRAKNIQYF
>TRBJ1-1|TRBV7-9|-|hyperexpanded
TGTGCCAGCAGCCTACCGGGATTACGGAACACTGAAGCTTTCTTT
CASSLPGLRNTEAFF
>TRBJ2-7|TRBV28|-|medium-sized
TGTGCCAGCAGTTCACAGGGACAAGGCTACGAGCAGTACTTC
CASSSQGQGYEQYF
>TRBJ2-2|TRBV15|-|-
TGTGCCACCAGCACCTTAAACACCGGGGAGCTGTTTTTT
CATSTLNTGELFF
>TRBJ2-7|TRBV12-3/TRBV12-4|-|-
TGTGCCAGCAGTTTAGAACAGGGCGTGAACGAGCAGTACTTC
CASSLEQGVNEQYF
>TRBJ1-5|TRBV19|TRBD1|-
TGTGCCAGTAGTATGAGGACAGGGGGGCAACAGCCCCAGCATTTT
CASSMRTGGQQPQHF
>TRBJ2-7|TRBV28|-|medium-sized
TGTGCCAGCAGCCCGCTTTCGGTCCACCGGCGGGAGCAGTACTTC
CASSPLSVHRREQYF
>TRBJ2-1|TRBV5-4|-|once
TGTGCCAGCAGCAGAGACTCTTGGGGGTCTGACAATGAGCAGCTCTTC
CASSRDSWGSDNEQLF
>TRBJ1-2|TRBV4-1|TRBD1|-
TGCGCCAGCAGCCTAACAGGGGGTTCCTATGGCTACACCTTC
CASSLTGGSYGYTF
>TRBJ1-1|TRBV27|-|-
TGTGCCAGCAGTAGACGGCCAGCACTCCTTAACACTGAAGCTTTCTTT
CASSRRPALLNTEAFF
>TRBJ2-7|TRBV20-1|TRBD1|medium-sized
TGCAGTGCTAGGGGGGACAGGACGTACGAGCAGTACTTC
CSARGDRTYEQYF
>TRBJ1-1|TRBV28|-|few
TGTGCCAGCAGCCCTATTGGGGCCTTAGTGGCTTTCTTT
CASSPIGALVAFF
>TRBJ1-1|TRBV28|-|large
TGTGCCAGCAGTAAGGACATGAACACTGAAGCTTTCTTT
CASSKDMNTEAFF
>TRBJ1-1|TRBV27|-|-
TGTGCCAGCAGTTTACCCCTACTAGAAGCTTTCTTT
CASSLPLLEAFF
>TRBJ2-7|TRBV6-2/TRBV6-3|TRBD1|-
TGTGCCAGCAGTTATATGAGGGACAGAAACGAGCAGTACTTC
CASSYMRDRNEQYF
>TRBJ1-1|TRBV4-1|-|few
TGCGCCAGCAGCCAAGATGGGGGATCCAGTGAAGCTTTCTTT
CASSQDGGSSEAFF
>TRBJ1-2|TRBV20-1|TRBD1|medium-sized
TGCAGTGCTAGAGATGGGACAGGGGTGGTCTATGGCTACACCTTC
CSARDGTGVVYGYTF
>TRBJ1-1|TRBV19|TRBD1|few
TGTGCCAGTAGTACGTGGACAGGTGAAGCTTTCTTT
CASSTWTGEAFF
>TRBJ1-5|TRBV19|-|-
TGTGCCAGTAGTTCCTCCCTCTCTCGGGGAGGCAATCAGCCCCAGCATTTT
CASSSSLSRGGNQPQHF
>TRBJ1-1|TRBV27|-|-
TGTGCCAGCAGTTCGAGACGCATGAACACTGAAGCTTTCTTT
CASSSRRMNTEAFF
>TRBJ2-1|TRBV6-1|-|few
TGTGCCAGCAGTGACCTCCGGGCCACACTGCAGTTCTTC
CASSDLRATLQFF
>TRBJ2-1|TRBV6-1|TRBD1|few
TGTGCCAGCAGGAGATCAACCGCAGGGGGCCCATTTGAGCAGTTCTTC
CASRRSTAGGPFEQFF
>TRBJ1-2|TRBV2|TRBD1|-
TGTGCCAGCAGAAACAGGGGCGCTAACTATGGCTACACCTTC
CASRNRGANYGYTF
>TRBJ2-1|TRBV7-2|-|medium-sized
TGTGCCAGCAGCTTAAGCACAATGGGGTACAATGAGCAGTTCTTC
CASSLSTMGYNEQFF
>TRBJ2-4|TRBV7-9|TRBD2|few
TGTGCCAGCAGCTACAAAGCGGGGGGGCCCGAAAACATTCAGTACTTC
CASSYKAGGPENIQYF
>TRBJ2-2|TRBV20-1|TRBD1|-
TGCAGTACCGACGGACAGGGTGGGACCGGGGAGCTGTTTTTT
CSTDGQGGTGELFF
>TRBJ1-2|TRBV19|-|-
TGTGCCAGTAGTTTCACCGGGCCTTATGGCTACACCTTC
CASSFTGPYGYTF
>TRBJ2-4|TRBV20-1|TRBD2|-
TGCAGTGCCCGAGGACTAGCGGGGAGCCTAGCCAAAAACATTCAGTACTTC
CSARGLAGSLAKNIQYF
>TRBJ1-1|TRBV6-5|-|-
TGTGCCAGCAGTTACTCGAATTTAAGAAGGATGAACACTGAAGCTTTCTTT
CASSYSNLRRMNTEAFF
>TRBJ1-5|TRBV6-5|-|few
TGTGCCAGCAGTTATAACCAAGGACTTAATAGCAATCAGCCCCAGCATTTT
CASSYNQGLNSNQPQHF
>TRBJ1-1|TRBV7-9|-|medium-sized
TGTGCCAGCAGCTTAGCCGAGAACACTGAAGCTTTCTTT
CASSLAENTEAFF
>TRBJ1-2|TRBV28|-|medium-sized
TGTGCCAGCTTTAACCTACAGGGAGCTAACTATGGCTACACCTTC
CASFNLQGANYGYTF
>TRBJ1-5|TRBV24-1|-|-
TGTGCCACCAGTGATGCCCTGAAGGGTGGCAATCAGCCCCAGCATTTT
CATSDALKGGNQPQHF